This paragraph covers one T cell receptor beta chain sequence. The data belong to a study of prognosis after radiotherapy for stage I lung cancer. On the study more broadly: Four to six patients had oligometastatic NSCLC after their primary tumor was surgically resected, and about 15 patients had newly diagnosed primary stage I lung tumors.

V was shortened by 6 bases and J by 4 bases, with 17 bases between the two germline ends. From germline, CDR1 is DFQATT and CDR2 SNEGSKA (reference sequence). This CDR3 region has 14 residues. It was by two-round multiplex PCR that TCR beta CDR3 was amplified from genomic DNA. It was primers specific to each TRBV and TRBJ gene that first-round PCR used. Each CDR3 protein gets one entry after TCRdb re-called the multiplex PCR reads with MiXCR. The sample holds about 25,000 distinct CDR3 sequences; around 34% are singletons and the top ten take 62%. V gene TRBV20-1 combines with J gene TRBJ2-3; a possible D gene is TRBD2 (7 bases). Sequencing used PBMCs, obtained before or after stereotactic body radiation therapy (not recorded which). This receptor was identified in a donor at least 50 years old with non-small cell lung cancer. CDR3 sequence reads: CSADRGAGPDTQYF. The DNA of the CDR3 is TGCAGTGCCGACCGGGGGGCCGGCCCAGATACGCAGTATTTT.